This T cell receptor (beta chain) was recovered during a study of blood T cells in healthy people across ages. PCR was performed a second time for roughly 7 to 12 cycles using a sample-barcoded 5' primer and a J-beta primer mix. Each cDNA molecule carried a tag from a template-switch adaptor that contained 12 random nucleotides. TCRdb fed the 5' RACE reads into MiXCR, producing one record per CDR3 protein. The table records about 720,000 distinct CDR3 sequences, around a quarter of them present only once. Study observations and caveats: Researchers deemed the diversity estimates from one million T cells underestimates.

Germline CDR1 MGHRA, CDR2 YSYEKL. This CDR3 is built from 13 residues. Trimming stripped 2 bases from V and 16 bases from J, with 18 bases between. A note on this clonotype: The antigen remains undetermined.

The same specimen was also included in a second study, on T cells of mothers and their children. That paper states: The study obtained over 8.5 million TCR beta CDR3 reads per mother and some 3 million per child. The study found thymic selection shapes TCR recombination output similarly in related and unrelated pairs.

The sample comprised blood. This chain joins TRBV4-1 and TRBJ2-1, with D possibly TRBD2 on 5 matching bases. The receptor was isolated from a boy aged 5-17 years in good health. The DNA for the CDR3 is TGCGCCAGCAGCCAAACTTCGGACTTGTCCGCTTTCTTC. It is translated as CASSQTSDLSAFF.